This T cell receptor beta chain was recorded in a study of shared clonotypes between healthy human individuals. This CDR3 has 16 residues. With 3 bases clipped from V and 9 bases from J, the junction kept 13 bases outside the gene matches. Germline values: CDR1 SGHAT, CDR2 FQDESV (reference sequence). Some clones are missing from TCRdb's copy, which holds only in-frame ones; the method was immunoSEQ multiplex PCR. There are 2 million to 2.5 million clones in the sample; approximately 93% occur only once, and 0.35% to 0.5% lies in the top ten. The sequence derives from a man aged 18 to 35 in good health. Some clones in this sample may be carry-over from other donors' samples. The sequencing input was naive CD4+ T cells from PBMCs. Indicated subset: CD45RA+ positively selected. The chain combines TRBV11-1 with TRBJ2-3; 9 nucleotides line up with TRBD2. CDR3 DNA: TGTGCCAGCAGCTTGAGGGGAGAAGCGGGAGGCGGGACGCAGTATTTT. This codes for CASSLRGEAGGGTQYF.